A single sample is the source of the 18 T cell receptor beta chains below, sequenced in a study of CD8+CD57+ T cells in acquired aplastic anemia. Genomic DNA, the template, was used for profiling of the TCR beta VDJ and CDR3. TCRdb redid the calling of the reads with MiXCR, one entry per CDR3 protein. The repertoire consists of about 210,000 distinct CDR3 sequences, with approximately 57% occurring once and the leading ten covering approximately 30%. Sequencing input: sorted CD4+, CD8+, or CD8+CD57+ T cells (not recorded which) from PBMCs. The receptors derive from a human donor in good health.

The chain is built from TRBV19 and TRBJ2-5, with TRBD1 matching 9 bases. V was clipped by 7 bases and J by 2 bases; unmatched bases: 11. Germline V gene data show CDR1 as LNHDA and CDR2 as SQIVND (reference sequence). This CDR3 region has 16 residues. CDR3 nucleotides: TGTGCCAGTACGGGCCTGGGGACAGGGACACAAGAGACCCAGTACTTC. Its translation is CASTGLGTGTQETQYF.

The chain is built from TRBV29-1 and TRBJ2-5, with D perhaps given as TRBD1 or TRBD2 (6 bases each). This CDR3 region has 11 residues. V was trimmed by 8 bases and J by 4 bases, leaving 11 bases between them. The germline V gene encodes CDR1 SQVTM and CDR2 ANQGSEA. CDR3 in amino acids: CSFKGGETQYF. CDR3 DNA sequence: TGCAGCTTTAAGGGGGGAGAGACCCAGTACTTC.

The V and J genes are TRBV2 and TRBJ1-4; the D is unclear. Germline V gives CDR1 SNHLY, CDR2 FYNNEI. The CDR3 has 15 amino acids. With 3 bases removed from V and 0 bases from J, the gap between germline ends came to 8 bases. CDR3 in DNA: TGTGCCAGCAGTGACCGACAATCAACTAATGAAAAACTGTTTTTT. Protein product: CASSDRQSTNEKLFF. The complete variable domain, with remaining parts taken from reference TRBV2 and TRBJ1-4, reads EPEVTQTPSHQVTQMGQEVILRCVPISNHLYFYWYRQILGQKVEFLVSFYNNEISEKSEIFDDQFSVERPDGSNFTLKIRSTKLEDSAMYFCASSDRQSTNEKLFFGSGTQLSVL.

The V call is TRBV5-1, the J call TRBJ1-2, with 10 bases that match TRBD1. CDR1 is SGHRS, CDR2 YFSETQ, per germline. The CDR3 has 15 amino acids. J gave up 8 bases and V 0 bases, and 7 bases lay outside the gene matches. This chain's CDR3 is CASSLEGQGGRGYTF. The CDR3 DNA follows: TGCGCCAGCAGCTTGGAAGGACAGGGGGGTCGGGGCTACACCTTC.

The gene calls are TRBV6-1 and TRBJ2-2, with D possibly TRBD1 on 5 matching bases. This CDR3 region has 13 residues. Germline V gene data show CDR1 as MNHNS and CDR2 as SASEGT. Trimming took off 6 bases at V and 2 bases at J, with 7 bases between the two ends. The CDR3 nucleotides are TGTGCCAGCAGCAGGGTCAACACCGGGGAGCTGTTTTTT. It translates to CASSRVNTGELFF.

This clonotype has at least ten counts. The J gene is TRBJ2-7, the V gene TRBV15; perhaps D is TRBD1 or TRBD2 (9 bases each). This CDR3 has 16 amino acids. In germline, CDR1 is LNHNV, CDR2 YYDKDF (reference sequence). The V and J ends lost 5 bases and 5 bases respectively, with 22 bases between them. CDR3 in amino acids: CATSGTGTSLINEQYF. Here the CDR3 DNA reads TGTGCCACCAGCGGGACAGGGACTAGCCTAATCAACGAGCAGTACTTC.

This clonotype has ten or more counts. The genes are TRBV19 and TRBJ1-2; unclear D gene. This CDR3 contains 14 residues. V was shortened by 0 bases and J by 4 bases, with 9 bases between the two germline ends. Germline CDR1 and CDR2: LNHDA and SQIVND (reference sequence). Written as DNA, the CDR3 is TGTGCCAGTAGTATAGATCCCGGACTCTATGGCTACACCTTC. Translated, it gives CASSIDPGLYGYTF.

V usage is TRBV25-1 and J usage is TRBJ1-5, with D possibly TRBD1 on 5 matching bases. Germline V gene data show CDR1 as MGHDK and CDR2 as SYGVNS. The CDR3 runs to 14 residues. V dropped 8 bases and J dropped 0 bases, with 11 bases sitting between them. CDR3 bases: TGTGCCAGCCCTGGGACGGATAGCAATCAGCCCCAGCATTTT. Residues: CASPGTDSNQPQHF.

Ten or more counts support this clonotype. The CDR3: CSATNMETGNTEAFF. Here the CDR3 DNA reads TGCAGTGCTACGAACATGGAAACGGGGAACACTGAAGCTTTCTTT. V usage is TRBV20-1 and J usage is TRBJ1-1; D is unresolved. There are 15 residues in the CDR3. V lost 4 bases and J lost 1, with 16 bases in between. Germline values: CDR1 DFQATT, CDR2 SNEGSKA (reference sequence).

This clonotype has a count of ten or more. The chain has TRBV7-2 and TRBJ2-7; TRBD1 matches 8 bases. Germline trimming cut 5 bases from V and 7 bases from J; bases unmatched to any gene: 13. CDR1 and CDR2 (germline): SGHTA, FQGNSA. This CDR3 is 15 amino acids long. CDR3 nucleotides: TGTGCCAGCAGCCCCCTACGGGACAGGACCCGGGAGCAGTACTTC. Translation gives CASSPLRDRTREQYF.

This chain uses TRBV9 with TRBJ1-6; D is ambiguous. Looked up from germline, CDR1 is SGDLS and CDR2 is YYNGEE. The V gene lost 0 bases and the J gene lost 10 bases, with 11 bases spanning the gap. The CDR3 covers 14 residues. The DNA of the CDR3 is TGTGCCAGCAGCGTAGCTACCGATGGCTCACCCCTCCACTTT. It codes for CASSVATDGSPLHF.

This sequence joins TRBV2 and TRBJ2-7; D gene unclear. The CDR3 totals 14 residues. CDR1 is SNHLY, CDR2 FYNNEI, per germline. The V and J ends lost 8 bases and 5 bases respectively, with 19 bases between them. CDR3 nucleotides: TGTGCCAGCGCCTCGGGTAGCAGAATCCACGAGCAGTACTTC. Residues: CASASGSRIHEQYF.

The chain has TRBV7-3 and TRBJ2-7; D may be TRBD1 or TRBD2 (5 bases each). Per the germline V gene, CDR1 is SGHTA and CDR2 is FQGTGA. The CDR3 consists of 15 residues. V shed 2 bases and J shed 3 bases, with 14 bases lying between them. The CDR3 region is CASSLGAGSIYEQYF. The CDR3 DNA follows: TGTGCCAGCAGCTTAGGGGCAGGGAGCATCTACGAGCAGTACTTC.

The V gene is TRBV2, the J gene TRBJ2-2; TRBD2 might be the D (6 bases). This CDR3 region has 14 residues. V lost 11 bases and J 8 bases, leaving 21 bases between the germline ends. Germline-derived CDR1 and CDR2 are SNHLY and FYNNEI. CDR3 bases: TGTGCCGGATCAAACGAGCTAGCGCATGGGGAGCTGTTTTTT. The encoded protein is CAGSNELAHGELFF. Drawing the rest from reference TRBV2 and TRBJ2-2, the complete variable domain is EPEVTQTPSHQVTQMGQEVILRCVPISNHLYFYWYRQILGQKVEFLVSFYNNEISEKSEIFDDQFSVERPDGSNFTLKIRSTKLEDSAMYFCAGSNELAHGELFFGEGSRLTVL.

To note about this clonotype: One junction end disagrees with the germline gene, perhaps due to a read error. V is TRBV2 and J is TRBJ1-5; D is ambiguous. This CDR3 region has 17 residues. Germline V gene lookup returns CDR1 SNHLY and CDR2 FYNNEI. The CDR3 region has the DNA TGTGCCAGCAGTGCCCTCTGGACTGTAAGTAGCAATCAGACCCAGCATTTT. Translated, it gives CASSALWTVSSNQTQHF.

This clonotype turned up a few times. The rearrangement joins TRBV7-6 to TRBJ2-3; the match to TRBD2 covers 9 bases. This CDR3 comprises 15 residues. Germline V gene sequence: CDR1 SGHVS, CDR2 FNYEAQ. J lost 1 base, V lost 1 base, and 0 bases had no gene match. The CDR3 DNA follows: TGTGCCAGCAGCTTAGTAGCGGGAGGCACAGATACGCAGTATTTT. Translating gives CASSLVAGGTDTQYF.

This clonotype was counted only a few times. The chain combines TRBV15 with TRBJ1-2; D gene ambiguous. V was clipped by 1 base and J by 8 bases, with 23 bases between them. Germline V gene lookup returns CDR1 LNHNV and CDR2 YYDKDF (reference sequence). There are 17 residues in the CDR3. The CDR3 region has the DNA TGTGCCACCAGCAGAGGTGCATCGCCGCCGGGAGGTAGAGGCTACACCTTC. This translates into CATSRGASPPGGRGYTF. The full variable domain, completed using reference TRBV15 and TRBJ1-2, is DAMVIQNPRYQVTQFGKPVTLSCSQTLNHNVMYWYQQKSSQAPKLLFHYYDKDFNNEADTPDNFQSRRPNTSFCFLDIRSPGLGDTAMYLCATSRGASPPGGRGYTFGSGTRLTVV.

The V call is TRBV10-3, the J call TRBJ2-6, with D tentatively TRBD1 (5 bases). Germline V CDR1 and CDR2: ENHRY, SYGVKD. The CDR3 contains 17 residues. Trimming took off 3 bases at V and 0 bases at J, with 12 bases between the two ends. The CDR3 DNA is TGTGCCATCAGTGACCCCGACAGAGGCTCTGGGGCCAACGTCCTGACTTTC. This codes for CAISDPDRGSGANVLTF.